This T cell receptor beta chain was documented in a study of blood T cell repertoires in COVID-19. In the study overall: Donors in the United States, Italy and Spain gave samples during acute or convalescent COVID-19. PBMCs, B-cell-depleted T cells, or T cells were the source of the cDNA or gDNA that made up the material.

The germline CDR1 and CDR2 sequences are SGHRS and YFSETQ. Trimming pared 1 base from V and 4 bases from J, leaving 12 bases between. CDR3 length: 15 amino acids. The protocol was immunoSEQ multiplex PCR, while the TCRdb copy is restricted to in-frame clones and leaves out a portion. The sample yields a few hundred thousand clones, 80% to 90% seen once. The sequence was collected from a man between 35 and 55 years old with acute or convalescent COVID-19. The gene calls are TRBV5-1 and TRBJ2-1; tentative D call: TRBD1 (6 bases). Sequenced material: peripheral blood. CDR3 region: CASSLLDRLYNEQFF. In DNA form, the CDR3 reads TGCGCCAGCAGCTTGTTGGACAGACTATACAATGAGCAGTTCTTC.